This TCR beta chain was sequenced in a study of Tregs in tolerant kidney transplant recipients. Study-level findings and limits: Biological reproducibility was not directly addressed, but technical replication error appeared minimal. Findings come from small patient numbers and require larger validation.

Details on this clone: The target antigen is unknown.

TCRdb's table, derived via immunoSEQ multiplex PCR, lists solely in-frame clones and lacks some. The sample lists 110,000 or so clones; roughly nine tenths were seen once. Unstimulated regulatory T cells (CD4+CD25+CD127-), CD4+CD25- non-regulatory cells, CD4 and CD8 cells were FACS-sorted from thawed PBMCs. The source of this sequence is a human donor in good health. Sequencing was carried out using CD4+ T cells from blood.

The DNA for the CDR3 is TGTGCCACCAGCAGAGCACTAGCTTATGAGCAGTTCTTC. It is translated as CATSRALAYEQFF. The chain joins TRBV15 to TRBJ2-1; tentative D call: TRBD2 (6 bases). Germline values: CDR1 LNHNV, CDR2 YYDKDF (reference sequence). Between the trimmed V and J ends, which lost 1 base and 8 bases, there was a span of 9 bases. The CDR3 is 13 amino acids.